This T cell receptor (beta chain) was sequenced in a study of T-cell memory formation after mild COVID-19. This CDR3 has 15 residues. CDR1 is SGHAT and CDR2 is FQNNGV in the germline V gene. Trimming shortened V by 0 bases and J by 0 bases, and 9 bases separated the two germline ends. TCRdb re-called the 5' RACE reads with MiXCR, one entry per CDR3 protein. Of some 350,000 distinct CDR3 sequences in the sample, around 13% are singletons; the top ten hold over 20%. Sample: PBMCs or a T cell subset sorted from them (not recorded which). V and J are TRBV11-2 and TRBJ2-7, with a weak D call TRBD2 (5 bases). The TCR originated in a man aged 18 to 29 who had mild COVID-19 (a few samples of this study predate the infection). Cell type and time point are not known. The CDR3 is CASSLDRLSSYEQYF. The CDR3 DNA is TGTGCCAGCAGCTTAGATCGACTAAGCTCCTACGAGCAGTACTTC.